The 20 T cell receptor beta chains below were found in one sample sequenced in a study of response to subunit inactivated influenza vaccine. TCRdb recomputed calls from the RT-PCR reads with MiXCR, one row per CDR3 protein. Of about 540,000 distinct CDR3 sequences listed, roughly 25% are singletons. Separately, the same data were catalogued under a study of T cells expressing NK-cell markers. According to that study: 5'RACE template switching with UMIs generated TCR beta cDNA.

This sample comprised CD4+ T cells sorted from PBMCs, obtained about 11 days after vaccination. The receptors come from a man aged 50-59 years who received an inactivated influenza vaccine.

A note on this clonotype: One end of the junction is discordant with germline, which a read error may explain. The chain carries TRBV12-3 or TRBV12-4 and TRBJ2-1; no reliable D call. This CDR3 has 11 amino acids. CDR3: CVSSFHNEQFF. The CDR3 DNA follows: TGTGTCAGCAGTTTCCACAATGAGCAGTTCTTC.

This clonotype was seen a few times. Written as DNA, the CDR3 is TGCGCCAGCAGAGAGTCTAGAAACTCCTACAATGAGCAGTTCTTC. Translating gives CASRESRNSYNEQFF. The chain has TRBV5-1 and TRBJ2-1; no definite D call. The ends were cut back, 5 bases at V and 0 bases at J, with 12 bases in the middle. CDR1 and CDR2 from the germline V gene are SGHRS and YFSETQ. CDR3 length: 15 amino acids.

This clonotype was observed a handful of times. The chain combines TRBV19 with TRBJ2-7; the D gene is possibly TRBD1 (6 bases). Per the germline V gene, CDR1 is LNHDA and CDR2 is SQIVND (reference sequence). The CDR3 covers 14 residues. Trimming stripped 6 bases from V and 0 bases from J, with 12 bases between. CDR3 DNA sequence: TGTGCCAGTAGCCAGGGGACCTTCTCCTACGAGCAGTACTTC. Translation: CASSQGTFSYEQYF.

This chain uses TRBV7-2 with TRBJ2-1; tentative D call: TRBD2 (6 bases). The V and J ends lost 6 bases and 0 bases respectively, with 9 bases between them. CDR3 length: 14 residues. The germline gives CDR1 SGHTA, CDR2 FQGNSA. The CDR3 DNA is TGTGCCAGCAGGCGGGACCACTCCTACAATGAGCAGTTCTTC. Amino acid sequence: CASRRDHSYNEQFF.

This clonotype has ten or more counts. V is TRBV28 and J is TRBJ2-1, with 7 bases aligning to TRBD2. Germline lookup yields CDR1 MDHEN and CDR2 SYDVKM. With V trimmed by 3 bases and J by 3 bases, 5 bases remained unmatched. The CDR3 sequence is 15 residues long. For the CDR3, the DNA is TGTGCCAGCAGTTTCCCTAGCGGAGACTACAATGAGCAGTTCTTC. This gives the protein CASSFPSGDYNEQFF. The complete variable domain, with remaining parts taken from reference TRBV28 and TRBJ2-1, reads DVKVTQSSRYLVKRTGEKVFLECVQDMDHENMFWYRQDPGLGLRLIYFSYDVKMKEKGDIPEGYSVSREKKERFSLILESASTNQTSMYLCASSFPSGDYNEQFFGPGTRLTVL.

This clonotype was counted a few times. The chain couples TRBV28 to TRBJ1-1; D gene ambiguous. The V end lost 3 bases, the J end lost 6 bases, and 20 bases lay between the germline ends. This CDR3 region has 16 residues. CDR1 MDHEN and CDR2 SYDVKM come from the germline V gene. In nucleotides, the CDR3 is TGTGCCAGCAGTTTTGGTTTAGGTGGGAAGGGCGCTGAAGCTTTCTTT. As protein: CASSFGLGGKGAEAFF.

This clonotype has just a few counts. V and J are TRBV5-1 and TRBJ2-3, with 8 bases identical to TRBD1. Per the germline V gene, CDR1 is SGHRS and CDR2 is YFSETQ. V lost 2 bases, J lost 1 base, and 15 bases stayed unmatched. The CDR3 extends over 19 amino acids. The CDR3 is CASSFDLQEDREGTDTQYF. The CDR3 coding sequence is TGCGCCAGCAGCTTCGACCTCCAGGAGGACAGGGAGGGCACAGATACGCAGTATTTT.

This clonotype was recorded a few times. This may arise from a read error, as a much more abundant clone is one base away. V and J are TRBV6-1 and TRBJ2-7; no clear D gene. The V end lost 3 bases, the J end lost 3 bases, and 3 bases lay between the germline ends. The CDR3 loop spans 11 amino acids. The germline V gene encodes CDR1 MNHNS and CDR2 SASEGT. CDR3 sequence (DNA): TGTGCCAGCAGTGACAACTACGAGCAGTACTTC. Translated, it gives CASSDNYEQYF.

The V gene is TRBV7-9, the J gene TRBJ2-2; possible D gene TRBD2, 6 bases. Trimming took off 4 bases at V and 3 bases at J, with 12 bases between the two ends. CDR3 size: 15 residues. From germline, CDR1 is SEHNR and CDR2 FQNEAQ (reference sequence). The CDR3 protein is CASSYGGVYTGELFF. The CDR3 region has the DNA TGTGCCAGCAGCTACGGCGGGGTTTACACCGGGGAGCTGTTTTTT.

The chain is built from TRBV29-1 and TRBJ2-2; no firm D call. With 4 bases removed from V and 1 base from J, the gap between germline ends came to 7 bases. The germline gives CDR1 SQVTM, CDR2 ANQGSEA. The CDR3 spans 13 residues. The CDR3 bases are TGCAGCGTTGGCTATGGGAACACCGGGGAGCTGTTTTTT. Translated: CSVGYGNTGELFF.

V is TRBV7-6 and J is TRBJ2-4, with TRBD2 matching 7 bases. The CDR3 runs to 16 residues. Germline CDR1 is SGHVS and CDR2 is FNYEAQ. Trimming took 5 bases from V and 5 from J; bases not matched to a gene: 12. The CDR3 loop is CASSPSTQAGENIQYF. As DNA, the CDR3 is TGTGCCAGCAGCCCTAGTACACAGGCGGGGGAAAACATTCAGTACTTC.

The chain joins TRBV5-4 to TRBJ2-2; no firm D call. CDR3 length equals 16 residues. Trimming cost V 2 bases and J 0 bases, with 11 bases left between them. Germline loops: CDR1 SGHNT, CDR2 YYREEE (reference sequence). CDR3 region: CASSLETYANTGELFF. In nucleotides, the CDR3 is TGTGCCAGCAGCTTAGAAACTTACGCGAACACCGGGGAGCTGTTTTTT.

The chain carries TRBV29-1 and TRBJ1-1; D is uncertain. Trimming removed 4 bases from V and 6 bases from J, with 12 bases in between. CDR1 SQVTM and CDR2 ANQGSEA come from the germline V gene. There are 12 residues in the CDR3. CDR3 in DNA: TGCAGCGTTGTGACCACAGCCTCTGAAGCTTTCTTT. Protein product: CSVVTTASEAFF. Full variable domain (remainder filled in from reference TRBV29-1 and TRBJ1-1): SAVISQKPSRDICQRGTSLTIQCQVDSQVTMMFWYRQQPGQSLTLIATANQGSEATYESGFVIDKFPISRPNLTFSTLTVSNMSPEDSSIYLCSVVTTASEAFFGQGTRLTVV.

This clonotype was observed a handful of times. The chain uses TRBV20-1 and TRBJ1-2; a weak D match, TRBD1 (6 bases). This CDR3 comprises 14 residues. Germline CDR1 reads DFQATT; CDR2 reads SNEGSKA (reference sequence). Trimming cost V 0 bases and J 1 base, with 9 bases left between them. The DNA for the CDR3 is TGCAGTGCTAGAGAAGCAGGGGTTAACTATGGCTACACCTTC. Translation: CSAREAGVNYGYTF.

The V call is TRBV29-1, the J call TRBJ2-3, with D unclear. V was trimmed by 1 base and J by 0 bases, leaving 11 bases between them. Germline V gives CDR1 SQVTM, CDR2 ANQGSEA. The CDR3 contains 15 residues. CDR3 protein: CSVEGMTSSTDTQYF. Written as DNA, the CDR3 is TGCAGCGTTGAAGGGATGACTTCTAGCACAGATACGCAGTATTTT.

This clonotype came up a few times. This chain joins TRBV9 and TRBJ2-2; 11 bases align to TRBD1. V lost 3 bases to trimming and J lost 7 bases; unmatched junction nucleotides: 5. The CDR3 consists of 15 residues. Per the germline V gene, CDR1 is SGDLS and CDR2 is YYNGEE. CDR3 DNA: TGTGCCAGCAGCGGCCGGGACAGGGGGTTCGGGGAGCTGTTTTTT. This encodes CASSGRDRGFGELFF.

The chain has TRBV24-1 and TRBJ2-1, with 10 bases fitting TRBD2. Germline V gene sequence: CDR1 KGHDR, CDR2 SFDVKD. The CDR3 contains 16 residues. J gave up 9 bases and V 2 bases, and 9 bases lay outside the gene matches. CDR3 in DNA: TGTGCCACCAGTGATTCCCGTATCAGGACTAGCGGTGAGCAGTTCTTC. It is translated as CATSDSRIRTSGEQFF.

This clonotype was picked up a small number of times. The chain uses TRBV5-1 and TRBJ1-2; D call uncertain. This CDR3 spans 16 amino acids. Between the trimmed V and J ends, which lost 1 base and 5 bases, there was a span of 18 bases. Germline lookup yields CDR1 SGHRS and CDR2 YFSETQ. The CDR3 protein is CASSLSGSASDYGYTF. Here the CDR3 DNA reads TGCGCCAGCAGCTTGTCGGGCAGCGCGTCTGATTATGGCTACACCTTC.

This clonotype showed up just a few times. CDR3 DNA sequence: TGTGCCAGCAGTTCCTTAACGGCCTCCTACAATGAGCAGTTCTTC. Its protein product is CASSSLTASYNEQFF. The chain is built from TRBV7-3 and TRBJ2-1, with D unclear. Trimming left V 6 bases short and J 0 bases short, with 12 bases between. The CDR3 is 15 amino acids. Germline-derived CDR1 and CDR2 are SGHTA and FQGTGA.

This chain links TRBV20-1 with TRBJ2-2, with 9 bases aligning to TRBD1. The CDR3 sequence is 15 residues long. Losses at the gene ends were 4 bases for V and 7 bases for J; bases not matched to a gene: 10. Germline lookup yields CDR1 DFQATT and CDR2 SNEGSKA (reference sequence). CDR3 in amino acids: CSAMPTQGANGELFF. CDR3 coding DNA: TGCAGTGCTATGCCCACACAGGGGGCTAACGGGGAGCTGTTTTTT.